Listed below are T cell receptor beta chains from one sample, sequenced in a study of T cell repertoires in cytomegalovirus infection. From the reads, TCRdb called clonotypes with MiXCR, one entry per CDR3 protein. The table has hundreds of thousands of distinct CDR3 sequences, about 39% seen once. These receptors lack a known antigen. The specimen comprised cultured PBMCs, sampled from culture after CMV antigen stimulation. Source of these receptors: a human donor in good health (CMV status not recorded). Some clones in this sample may be carry-over from other donors' samples. Each CDR3 is given with its conserved first and last residue. D genes are given only for firm matches. Clone size is not always given. Where it is, it says once, few, many or a class for expanded clones.

j_call | d_call | clone_size | v_call | cdr3_nt | cdr3_aa
TRBJ2-7 | TRBD2 | NA | TRBV19 | TGTGCCAGTAGTACCTTTGGGACTAGCGGAACCTACGAGCAGTACTTC | CASSTFGTSGTYEQYF
TRBJ2-7 | TRBD2 | few | TRBV5-4 | TGTGCCAGCAGCTCCCGGACTAGCGGGACGGGAGAGCAGTACTTC | CASSSRTSGTGEQYF
TRBJ1-1 | NA | NA | TRBV5-4 | TGTGCCAGCAGCTTGAGAAGGGAGAACACTGAAGCTTTCTTT | CASSLRRENTEAFF
TRBJ2-5 | TRBD2 | NA | TRBV7-2 | TGTGCCAGCAGCCCCTCTAGCGGGCAAGAGACCCAGTACTTC | CASSPSSGQETQYF
TRBJ2-1 | TRBD1 | few | TRBV20-1 | TGCAGTGCTAGAGGACTACAGGGGGCAGCCTACAATGAGCAGTTCTTC | CSARGLQGAAYNEQFF
TRBJ1-1 | NA | few | TRBV7-9 | TGTGCCAGCAGCGGCCTGGGCGGGAACACTGAAGCTTTCTTT | CASSGLGGNTEAFF
TRBJ1-3 | TRBD1 | once | TRBV5-1 | TGCGCCAGCAGCACTGGGACAGGGAGAAACACCATATATTTT | CASSTGTGRNTIYF
TRBJ2-3 | NA | NA | TRBV19 | TGTGCCAGTTGGGCTGGCTCCCCCGATACGCAGTATTTT | CASWAGSPDTQYF
TRBJ1-2 | TRBD1 | NA | TRBV6-2/TRBV6-3 | TGTGCCAGCATTACGGCGACAGGGGGCTACGGGTTCGATGGCTACACCTTC | CASITATGGYGFDGYTF
TRBJ1-1 | NA | few | TRBV19 | TGTGCCAGTACTTCACCCATCGGTCTTCGCACTGAAGCTTTCTTT | CASTSPIGLRTEAFF
TRBJ2-5 | TRBD2 | few | TRBV5-4 | TGTGCCAGCGGAGTGGCTAGCGGGCTGTGGGAGACCCAGTACTTC | CASGVASGLWETQYF
TRBJ2-6 | TRBD1 | NA | TRBV10-3 | TGTGCCATCAGTGAGTCGATGGGAATTGAAGGGGGCGCTGGGGCCAACGTCCTGACTTTC | CAISESMGIEGGAGANVLTF
TRBJ2-5 | TRBD1 | NA | TRBV5-1 | TGCGCCAGCAGCGTCACAGGGGGTCCCCAAGAGACCCAGTACTTC | CASSVTGGPQETQYF
TRBJ2-2 | NA | NA | TRBV7-9 | TGTGCCAGCACCTTGTCGGGTCGGAACACCGGGGAGCTGTTTTTT | CASTLSGRNTGELFF
TRBJ2-3 | TRBD2 | few | TRBV20-1 | TGCAGTGCTAGGGCTAGCGGCCCAGATACGCAGTATTTT | CSARASGPDTQYF
TRBJ2-4 | TRBD2 | few | TRBV7-8 | TGTGCCAGCAGCTTCCCGCGTAGCGGGGGGGAAAACATTCAGTACTTC | CASSFPRSGGENIQYF
TRBJ2-1 | NA | NA | TRBV7-2 | TGTGCCAGCAGCCCGGGCTGGGCCTACAATGAGCAGTTCTTC | CASSPGWAYNEQFF
TRBJ1-2 | TRBD1 | few | TRBV6-2/TRBV6-3 | TGTGCCAGCAGCGCCGCCCGACAGGGAAACTATGGCTACACCTTC | CASSAARQGNYGYTF
TRBJ2-4 | TRBD1 | NA | TRBV6-5 | TGTGCCAGCAGTCCCGACAGGGGAGAGGCCAAAAACATTCAGTACTTC | CASSPDRGEAKNIQYF
TRBJ2-2 | TRBD1 | NA | TRBV3-1 | TGTGCCAGCAGCCAAGAAATTGAAGCGGGACAGGGAACATTCGGGGAGCTGTTTTTT | CASSQEIEAGQGTFGELFF
TRBJ2-7 | TRBD2 | few | TRBV7-2 | TGTGCCAGCAGCTTACCCTCAGCGGGGGGCGCCTACGAGCAGTACTTC | CASSLPSAGGAYEQYF
TRBJ2-7 | NA | many | TRBV7-2 | TGTGCCAGCAGCCCAAGAGGAGGGGGGAGCGCCTCCCCCTACGAGCAGTACTTC | CASSPRGGGSASPYEQYF
TRBJ2-1 | NA | few | TRBV28 | TGTGCCAGCGCCGGATCCAATGAGCAGTTCTTC | CASAGSNEQFF
TRBJ2-3 | TRBD2 | few | TRBV12-3/TRBV12-4 | TGTGCCAGCAGGGCGGGACTACGAAGCACAGATACGCAGTATTTT | CASRAGLRSTDTQYF
TRBJ1-2 | NA | NA | TRBV20-1 | TGCAGTGCTTCATACAGGGTCGGCTACACCTTC | CSASYRVGYTF
TRBJ1-4 | NA | NA | TRBV12-3/TRBV12-4 | TGTGCCAGCAGTTTGTTTTTCGGGGGGGGGAATGAAAAACTGTTTTTT | CASSLFFGGGNEKLFF
TRBJ2-7 | NA | few | TRBV6-2/TRBV6-3 | TGTGCCAGCCACAGTTATGTCTACGAGCAGTACTTC | CASHSYVYEQYF
TRBJ1-4 | TRBD1 | NA | TRBV7-9 | TGTGCCAGCAGCAAACCGGGACAGGGGGCGGTCGGTGAAAAACTGTTTTTT | CASSKPGQGAVGEKLFF
TRBJ1-1 | NA | NA | TRBV7-8 | TGTGCCAGCAGCCCTGCAGGGGTCTTTACTGAAGCTTTCTTT | CASSPAGVFTEAFF
TRBJ2-3 | TRBD2 | NA | TRBV7-2 | TGTGCCAGCAGCTCCCCTTGGGGAGGCGGGAGAGGTATCGATACGCAGTATTTT | CASSSPWGGGRGIDTQYF
TRBJ2-1 | NA | NA | TRBV6-2/TRBV6-3 | TGTGCCAGCAGCTTATACAAGAATGAGCAGTTCTTC | CASSLYKNEQFF
TRBJ1-2 | NA | NA | TRBV5-4 | TGTGCCAGCAGCTTGTCCCGGACCCCCAATGGCTACACCTTC | CASSLSRTPNGYTF
TRBJ2-1 | TRBD2 | NA | TRBV5-5 | TGTGCCAGCAGCGGTCTAGCGGGGGACAACTCCTACAATGAGCAGTTCTTC | CASSGLAGDNSYNEQFF
TRBJ2-3 | TRBD2 | NA | TRBV28 | TGTGCCAGCAGTCCGAGCGGGGGGAGAAGAGGGGCAGATACGCAGTATTTT | CASSPSGGRRGADTQYF
TRBJ2-1 | NA | NA | TRBV2 | TGTGCCAGAGCCCCCTCGAGCGTCGGTGAGCAGTTCTTC | CARAPSSVGEQFF